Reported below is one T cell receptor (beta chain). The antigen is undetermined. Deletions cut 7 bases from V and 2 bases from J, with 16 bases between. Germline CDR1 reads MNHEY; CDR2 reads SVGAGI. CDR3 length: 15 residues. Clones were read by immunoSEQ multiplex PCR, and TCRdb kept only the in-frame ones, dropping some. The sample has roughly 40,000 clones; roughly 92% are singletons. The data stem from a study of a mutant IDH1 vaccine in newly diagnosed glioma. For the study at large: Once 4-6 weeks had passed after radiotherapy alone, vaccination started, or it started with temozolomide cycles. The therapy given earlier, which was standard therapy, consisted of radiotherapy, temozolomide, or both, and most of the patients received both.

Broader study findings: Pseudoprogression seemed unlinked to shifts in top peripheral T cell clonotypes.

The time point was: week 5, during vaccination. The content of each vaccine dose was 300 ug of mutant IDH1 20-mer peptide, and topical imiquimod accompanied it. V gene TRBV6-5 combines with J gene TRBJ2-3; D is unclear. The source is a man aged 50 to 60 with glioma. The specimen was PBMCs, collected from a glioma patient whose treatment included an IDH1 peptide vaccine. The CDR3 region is CASNQRAVSTDTQYF. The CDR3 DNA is TGTGCCAGCAACCAAAGAGCAGTCTCCACAGATACGCAGTATTTT.